The following is a T cell receptor (beta chain) sequence with its context. Its cognate antigen is unknown. The sample is drawn from a study of beta chain features in type 1 diabetes. The isolated RNA, all of it, was reverse transcribed, so expressed TCRB transcripts were what got sequenced. Produced via immunoSEQ multiplex PCR; TCRdb's table is partial and in-frame only. Among over 120,000 clones listed, roughly a tenth were seen once. Germline V gene data show CDR1 as SGHRS and CDR2 as YFSETQ. V dropped 0 bases and J dropped 3 bases, with 6 bases sitting between them. The CDR3 sequence is 13 residues long. Points from the study as a whole: People with Type 1 diabetes carried modestly yet significantly shorter TCRB CDR3s in all four CD4+ subsets. An over-representation of cells with high TCR expression could result from cDNA sequencing.

Material: naive CD4+ T cells from blood. The rearrangement links TRBV5-1 to TRBJ1-2; D is undetermined. This TCR was recovered from a young man in good health. CDR3 region: CASSLEGDYGYTF. CDR3 sequence (DNA): TGCGCCAGCAGCTTGGAAGGAGACTATGGCTACACCTTC. Full variable domain (remainder filled in from reference TRBV5-1 and TRBJ1-2): KAGVTQTPRYLIKTRGQQVTLSCSPISGHRSVSWYQQTPGQGLQFLFEYFSETQRNKGNFPGRFSGRQFSNSRSEMNVSTLELGDSALYLCASSLEGDYGYTFGSGTRLTVV.